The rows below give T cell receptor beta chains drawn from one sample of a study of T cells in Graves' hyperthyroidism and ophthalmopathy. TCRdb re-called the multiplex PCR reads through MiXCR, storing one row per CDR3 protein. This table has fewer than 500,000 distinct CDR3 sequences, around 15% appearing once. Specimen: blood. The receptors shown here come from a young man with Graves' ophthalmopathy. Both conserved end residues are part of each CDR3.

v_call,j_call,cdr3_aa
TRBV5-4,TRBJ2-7,CASSSSSGASPYEQYF
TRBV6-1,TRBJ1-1,CASKLLRAGNTEAFF
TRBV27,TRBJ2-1,CASSREASSYNEQFF
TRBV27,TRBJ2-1,CASSTSLGYNEQFF
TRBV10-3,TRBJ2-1,CAISLTGRNEQFF
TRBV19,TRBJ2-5,CASSGGGEGETQYF
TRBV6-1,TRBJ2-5,CASSGTEVHF
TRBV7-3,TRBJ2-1,CASSSGLAGYNEQFF
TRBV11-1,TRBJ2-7,CASSFRTSSYEQYF
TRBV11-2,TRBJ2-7,CASSFPGTGRAYEQYF
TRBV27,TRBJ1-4,CASSFRSGNEKLFF
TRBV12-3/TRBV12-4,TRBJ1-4,CASSTLGEAAEKLFF
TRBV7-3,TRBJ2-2,CASSENSLSTGELFF
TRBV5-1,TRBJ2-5,CASSSLAGNQETQYF
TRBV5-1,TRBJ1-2,CASSFGTGDYGYTF
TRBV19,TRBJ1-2,CASSMWDWGYTF
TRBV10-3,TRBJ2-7,CAITSDREGYEQYF
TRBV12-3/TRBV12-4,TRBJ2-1,CASSTTTSGGRGEQFF
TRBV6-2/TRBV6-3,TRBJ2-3,CASSYPGLAGGTQYF
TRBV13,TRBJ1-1,CASSLEGTGIEAFF
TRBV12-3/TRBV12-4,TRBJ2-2,CASSLRQGNTGELFF
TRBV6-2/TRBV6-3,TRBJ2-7,CASSYRRHEQYF
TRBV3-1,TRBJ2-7,CASSQEYRPQQYF